This T cell receptor (beta chain) was found in a study of identical twins. Study-level results: Those out-of-frame alpha sequences shared by twins showed an excess of low generation probability. In beta out-of-frame sequences, the excess sharing between twins was weaker. Conclusions came from cross-sectional statistical analysis, not from following the same donors.

In regard to this clonotype: Its antigen is still unknown.

TCRdb re-analysed the 5' RACE reads in MiXCR, keeping a single row per CDR3 protein. The sample holds around 1.7 million distinct CDR3 sequences, around a third seen once. The CDR3 loop spans 17 amino acids. The V and J genes are TRBV21-1 and TRBJ2-7; the D call of TRBD2 is as the table states it, not checked on the DNA. TRBV21-1 is annotated as a pseudogene. This TCR came from a newborn girl in good health. Sample: cord blood. CDR3: CASSKPGLAGDSYEQYF. For the CDR3, the DNA is TGTGCCAGCAGCAAACCCGGACTAGCGGGGGACTCCTACGAGCAGTACTTC.